One sample yielded the 22 T cell receptor beta chains listed below, sequenced in a study of blood T cell repertoires in COVID-19. The table came from immunoSEQ multiplex PCR; TCRdb's copy has only in-frame clones and leaves some out. Here the sample spans 200,000 to 250,000 clones, about 83% being singletons. Sequencing was carried out using peripheral blood. The source of these receptors is a woman in her forties or fifties with active or convalescent COVID-19.

The chain joins TRBV2 to TRBJ2-7; possibly TRBD1 for D (5 bases). Germline CDR1 SNHLY, CDR2 FYNNEI. CDR3 size: 14 residues. Trimming pared 6 bases from V and 0 bases from J, leaving 12 bases between. The CDR3 protein is CASSRQFASYEQYV. CDR3 bases: TGTGCCAGCAGCCGACAGTTTGCCTCCTACGAGCAGTACGTC.

This sequence joins TRBV7-3 and TRBJ2-3, with TRBD2 matching over 7 bases. CDR1 is SGHTA, CDR2 FQGTGA, per germline. CDR3 length: 15 amino acids. Trimming took 3 bases from V and 1 from J; bases not matched to a gene: 4. The CDR3 is CASSLRESGTDTQYF. In nucleotides, the CDR3 is TGTGCCAGCAGCTTGCGGGAGTCGGGCACAGATACGCAGTATTTT.

In DNA, the CDR3 is TGTGCCAGCAGCTTAGATTACCGGGATACGCAGTATTTT. It codes for CASSLDYRDTQYF. J is TRBJ2-3 and V is TRBV11-3; D uncertain. CDR3 length equals 13 residues. Trimming stripped 0 bases from V and 6 bases from J, with 7 bases between. Germline assignment: CDR1 SGHNT and CDR2 YENEEA. The entire variable domain, with the rest obtained from reference TRBV11-3 and TRBJ2-3, is as follows: EAGVVQSPRYKIIEKKQPVAFWCNPISGHNTLYWYLQNLGQGPELLIRYENEEAVDDSQLPKDRFSAERLKGVDSTLKIQPAELGDSAVYLCASSLDYRDTQYFGPGTRLTVL.

This clone is a singleton in its sample. The chain combines TRBV19 with TRBJ1-1, with D uncertain. Germline CDR1 is LNHDA and CDR2 is SQIVND (reference sequence). V shed 0 bases and J shed 1 base, with 9 bases lying between them. The length of the CDR3 is 15 residues. The CDR3 nucleotides are TGTGCCAGTAGTATAGATAGGGCGGGGAACACTGAAGCTTTCTTT. It encodes CASSIDRAGNTEAFF.

This clone came up a few times. This chain connects TRBV19 to TRBJ2-1, with 8 bases that match TRBD2. Germline V gives CDR1 LNHDA, CDR2 SQIVND (reference sequence). The CDR3 loop spans 18 amino acids. Trimming cost V 3 bases and J 5 bases; bases outside gene matches: 15. CDR3 nucleotide sequence: TGTGCCAGTAGTATTCCCCTCTTAGAGGCGGGAGGCCACAATGAGCAGTTCTTC. The encoded protein is CASSIPLLEAGGHNEQFF.

This clone was observed a handful of times. V is TRBV5-5 and J is TRBJ1-4; TRBD1 matches 7 bases. Germline-derived CDR1 and CDR2 are SGHKS and YYEKEE (reference sequence). The trim removed 3 bases at V and 8 bases at J, leaving 7 bases unmatched. The CDR3 loop spans 14 amino acids. This CDR3 reads CASSSEGAVEKLFF. The DNA for the CDR3 is TGTGCCAGCAGCTCGGAGGGGGCGGTGGAAAAACTGTTTTTT.

In its sample, this clone was seen once. The chain joins TRBV4-2 to TRBJ1-3, with TRBD1 as a possible D gene (5 bases). Germline lookup yields CDR1 LGHNA and CDR2 YNFKEQ. This CDR3 spans 14 amino acids. V was pared by 1 base and J by 6 bases, with 10 bases between. The DNA of the CDR3 is TGTGCCAGCAGCCAAGGGGGGGAGCCAAACACCATATATTTT. It is translated as CASSQGGEPNTIYF.

This clone has only one observation. The chain has TRBV27 and TRBJ1-2, with D hard to call. Germline loops: CDR1 MNHEY, CDR2 SMNVEV (reference sequence). Trimming removed 6 bases at V and 4 bases at J, with 18 bases between. CDR3 length equals 15 residues. CDR3 in DNA: TGTGCCAGCAGCTCGATATCCGGGGAGGCCTATGGCTACACCTTC. Translation: CASSSISGEAYGYTF.

The V gene is TRBV27, the J gene TRBJ1-2; weak D call: TRBD1 (6 bases). Germline CDR1 and CDR2: MNHEY and SMNVEV (reference sequence). CDR3 length equals 14 residues. The germline V and J ends were trimmed by 6 bases and 4 bases, with 15 bases remaining between them. CDR3 in DNA: TGTGCCAGCAGAGGAACAGGGCGCATCTATGGCTACACCTTC. It yields the protein CASRGTGRIYGYTF.

The rearrangement links TRBV28 to TRBJ1-2; TRBD1 agrees at 7 bases. Germline-derived CDR1 and CDR2 are MDHEN and SYDVKM. J gave up 8 bases and V 5 bases, and 8 bases lay outside the gene matches. The CDR3 is 13 amino acids. The CDR3 DNA reads TGTGCCAGCAGTCTGGACAGGCTGTCGGGCTACACCTTC. It translates to CASSLDRLSGYTF.

This chain connects TRBV4-1 to TRBJ1-5; D uncertain. Per germline, CDR1 MGHRA and CDR2 YSYEKL. Trimming shortened V by 0 bases and J by 3 bases, and 15 bases separated the two germline ends. The CDR3 has 17 amino acids. The DNA for the CDR3 is TGCGCCAGCAGCCAAGATACCCGAGCCGTTTTCAATCAGCCCCAGCATTTT. Translating gives CASSQDTRAVFNQPQHF.

In its sample, this clone ranks as large (0.1 to 1%). The J gene is TRBJ1-1, the V gene TRBV29-1; TRBD1 matches at 10 bases. Germline V gene data show CDR1 as SQVTM and CDR2 as ANQGSEA. The CDR3 runs 13 residues. J gave up 11 bases and V 0 bases, and 6 bases lay outside the gene matches. The CDR3 protein is CSVEEGTGDSAFF. The DNA of the CDR3 is TGCAGCGTTGAAGAGGGGACAGGGGATTCCGCTTTCTTT.

The chain has TRBV29-1 and TRBJ1-1; D is possibly TRBD1 (5 bases). Germline V CDR1 and CDR2: SQVTM, ANQGSEA. V was pared by 1 base and J by 4 bases, with 13 bases between. CDR3 size: 14 residues. The CDR3 DNA sequence: TGCAGCGTTGAAGGGTTACGACAGATCACTGAAGCTTTCTTT. It codes for CSVEGLRQITEAFF. Using reference TRBV29-1 and TRBJ1-1 for the parts outside the CDR3, the full variable domain is SAVISQKPSRDICQRGTSLTIQCQVDSQVTMMFWYRQQPGQSLTLIATANQGSEATYESGFVIDKFPISRPNLTFSTLTVSNMSPEDSSIYLCSVEGLRQITEAFFGQGTRLTVV.

The chain uses TRBV2 and TRBJ1-6, with D possibly matching TRBD1 (6 bases). The CDR3 contains 17 residues. The V end lost 4 bases, the J end lost 6 bases, and 19 bases lay between the germline ends. Per germline, CDR1 SNHLY and CDR2 FYNNEI. CDR3 sequence: CASSAPAGARSNSPLHF. In DNA form, the CDR3 reads TGTGCCAGCAGTGCCCCCGCGGGGGCGCGGAGTAATTCACCCCTCCACTTT.

The chain joins TRBV5-4 to TRBJ2-5, with 7 bases fitting TRBD2. The CDR3 covers 14 residues. The V segment lost 7 bases and the J segment 0 bases; nucleotides outside the gene matches: 6. Germline V lookup: CDR1 SGHNT, CDR2 YYREEE (reference sequence). CDR3 nucleotide sequence: TGTGCCAGCGGGCTAGCGGTAAACCAAGAGACCCAGTACTTC. This gives the protein CASGLAVNQETQYF. The full variable domain, in which reference TRBV5-4 and TRBJ2-5 provide the parts outside the CDR3, is ETGVTQSPTHLIKTRGQQVTLRCSSQSGHNTVSWYQQALGQGPQFIFQYYREEENGRGNFPPRFSGLQFPNYSSELNVNALELDDSALYLCASGLAVNQETQYFGPGTRLLVL.

The CDR3 DNA follows: TGTGCCAGCAGCCAAGGGAAAGATCTTAGCGGGGTCACGCAGTATTTT. Its protein product is CASSQGKDLSGVTQYF. V gene TRBV7-2 combines with J gene TRBJ2-3; 8 bases map to TRBD2. The CDR3 spans 16 residues. CDR1 is SGHTA, CDR2 FQGNSA, per germline. Unmatched junction bases numbered 16, after V lost 5 bases and J lost 9 bases.

This sequence joins TRBV2 and TRBJ2-2, with TRBD1 identical over 7 bases. The CDR3 contains 14 residues. The V gene's germline CDR1 is SNHLY and CDR2 FYNNEI. V gave up 7 bases and J gave up 4 bases; unmatched junction bases: 6. For the CDR3, the DNA is TGTGCCAGCAAGGACAGGATGGGCACCGGGGAGCTGTTTTTT. It is translated as CASKDRMGTGELFF.

This clone was seen more than once but under ten times. V gene TRBV2 combines with J gene TRBJ1-3, with D unclear. Deletions cut 1 base from V and 1 base from J, with 5 bases between. The V gene's germline CDR1 is SNHLY and CDR2 FYNNEI. CDR3 length: 14 amino acids. CDR3 residues: CASSEGASGNTIYF. Here the CDR3 DNA reads TGTGCCAGCAGTGAAGGGGCGTCTGGAAACACCATATATTTT.

V gene TRBV19 combines with J gene TRBJ1-1, with D uncertain. V lost 6 bases and J 8 bases, leaving 7 bases between the germline ends. In germline, CDR1 is LNHDA, CDR2 SQIVND (reference sequence). This CDR3 spans 10 amino acids. The CDR3 DNA follows: TGTGCCAGTAGCGGAGTCGAAGCTTTCTTT. It encodes CASSGVEAFF.

This clone was observed a single time. The chain carries TRBV27 and TRBJ1-5; D is uncertain. Trimming took off 3 bases at V and 5 bases at J, with 8 bases between the two ends. The CDR3 length is 13 residues. Germline V gene data show CDR1 as MNHEY and CDR2 as SMNVEV (reference sequence). This CDR3 reads CASSFSFHQPQHF. CDR3 DNA: TGTGCCAGCAGTTTCTCCTTTCATCAGCCCCAGCATTTT.

The gene calls are TRBV24-1 and TRBJ2-1, with D possibly TRBD2 on 6 matching bases. The germline V gene has CDR1 KGHDR and CDR2 SFDVKD. CDR3 length equals 14 residues. V was shortened by 7 bases and J by 8 bases, with 17 bases between the two germline ends. CDR3 in amino acids: CATRGGTSLDEQFF. The CDR3 coding sequence is TGTGCCACCAGAGGCGGGACGTCCTTGGATGAGCAGTTCTTC.

The chain employs TRBV6-5 and TRBJ1-2; no definite D call. V was pared by 0 bases and J by 1 base, with 9 bases between. CDR3 length: 15 amino acids. Germline CDR1 MNHEY, CDR2 SVGAGI. CDR3 sequence (DNA): TGTGCCAGCAGTTACTCAGAGGCATTTAACTATGGCTACACCTTC. This codes for CASSYSEAFNYGYTF.